These 11 T cell receptor beta chains came from one sample sequenced in a study of graft-versus-host responses after intestinal transplantation (dated by TCRdb to the early 2020s). Explained via the paper, the time point label denotes: cells obtained before transplantation from donor or recipient. For these TCRs, the target antigens are not known. The library came from the immunoSEQ multiplex PCR assay. TCRdb obtained this table from immuneACCESS and retained in-frame rearrangements with V and J assigned. These tables miss some clones; where compared with another copy, unresolved V genes account for less than half of the shortfall, and the remainder is unexplained. This sample holds some 87,000 clones; around 90% were observed only once. The ten top clones hold about 0.3% of the sample. The sample consisted of unstimulated CD4+ T cells sorted from spleen or lymph node cells, taken before intestinal transplant. The receptor set was obtained from a human donor who received an intestinal transplant.

The rearrangement uses TRBV7-8 and TRBJ2-7, with TRBD2 identical over 13 bases. The CDR3 sequence is 17 residues long. Trimming at V came to 1 base and at J to 3 bases, leaving 6 bases not matched to a gene. The germline gives CDR1 SGHVS, CDR2 FQNEAQ. The CDR3 DNA follows: TGTGCCAGCAGCTTAGGGCGGACTAGCGGGAGAATCTACGAGCAGTACTTC. Its protein is CASSLGRTSGRIYEQYF.

The chain uses TRBV27 and TRBJ1-3; D might be TRBD1 (5 bases). This CDR3 is 18 amino acids long. Trimming removed 5 bases at V and 3 bases at J, with 23 bases between. CDR1 is MNHEY, CDR2 SMNVEV, per germline (reference sequence). This CDR3 is CASSPFPWGNRRGNTIYF. CDR3 nucleotide sequence: TGTGCCAGCAGTCCTTTCCCATGGGGGAACAGGCGTGGAAACACCATATATTTT.

J is TRBJ2-6 and V is TRBV7-9, with 8 bases aligning to TRBD1. Germline assignment: CDR1 SEHNR and CDR2 FQNEAQ (reference sequence). V dropped 6 bases and J dropped 0; count of bases not matched to a gene: 10. The CDR3 spans 18 residues. DNA for the CDR3: TGTGCCAGCAGGGCTCCGGGACAGGAGTCCTCTGGGGCCAACGTCCTGACTTTC. It specifies CASRAPGQESSGANVLTF. Using reference TRBV7-9 and TRBJ2-6 for the parts outside the CDR3, the full variable domain is DTGVSQNPRHKITKRGQNVTFRCDPISEHNRLYWYRQTLGQGPEFLTYFQNEAQLEKSRLLSDRFSAERPKGSFSTLEIQRTEQGDSAMYLCASRAPGQESSGANVLTFGAGSRLTVL.

This chain joins TRBV6-5 and TRBJ1-2; tentative D call: TRBD1 (5 bases). The V gene's germline CDR1 is MNHEY and CDR2 SVGAGI. V lost 6 bases, J lost 8 bases, and 22 bases lay in between. The CDR3 runs 15 residues. The CDR3 DNA follows: TGTGCCAGCAGCCATAGAGGGGACCCGCTTTACGGCTACACCTTC. Residues: CASSHRGDPLYGYTF.

The J gene is TRBJ2-7, the V gene TRBV4-2; D uncertain. Germline V gene data show CDR1 as LGHNA and CDR2 as YNFKEQ. The CDR3 has 15 residues. Trimming shortened V by 5 bases and J by 0 bases, and 14 bases separated the two germline ends. CDR3 amino acids: CASSWRLGSSYEQYF. CDR3 bases: TGTGCCAGCAGCTGGAGACTCGGAAGCTCCTACGAGCAGTACTTC.

V is TRBV6-1 and J is TRBJ2-1, with unresolved D. CDR3 length: 12 residues. Per germline, CDR1 MNHNS and CDR2 SASEGT. V dropped 6 bases and J dropped 6 bases, with 9 bases sitting between them. CDR3 protein: CASRRLGNEQFF. CDR3 in DNA: TGTGCCAGCAGGCGTTTGGGCAATGAGCAGTTCTTC.

V is TRBV4-1 and J is TRBJ1-5, with D unclear. Germline CDR1 reads MGHRA; CDR2 reads YSYEKL. V was pared by 0 bases and J by 2 bases, with 11 bases between. This CDR3 is 16 amino acids long. In nucleotides, the CDR3 is TGCGCCAGCAGCCAAGAAGGGCGAGGAGGCAATCAGCCCCAGCATTTT. Amino acid sequence: CASSQEGRGGNQPQHF.

The rearrangement uses TRBV14 and TRBJ2-7; D may match TRBD1 or TRBD2 (5 bases each). The CDR3 covers 16 residues. V was cut by 2 bases and J by 1 base, with 15 bases left in between. Germline CDR1 reads SGHDN; CDR2 reads FVKESK. CDR3 in DNA: TGTGCCAGCAGCCAACGGGGCATGACGGTATCCTACGAGCAGTACTTC. Amino acids: CASSQRGMTVSYEQYF.

In DNA, the CDR3 is TGTGCCAGCAGCGCCCGGACTAACACAGATACGCAGTATTTT. Protein product: CASSARTNTDTQYF. The chain recombines TRBV9 with TRBJ2-3; perhaps TRBD2 as D (6 bases). The CDR3 loop spans 14 amino acids. Germline CDR1 reads SGDLS; CDR2 reads YYNGEE. V shed 3 bases and J shed 2 bases, with 10 bases lying between them.

The CDR3, as DNA: TGTGCCAGCAAACAGCGTGGCCAAGAGACCCAGTACTTC. Residues: CASKQRGQETQYF. J is TRBJ2-5 and V is TRBV5-4; D gene ambiguous. The germline V gene encodes CDR1 SGHNT and CDR2 YYREEE (reference sequence). Trimming pared 6 bases from V and 1 base from J, leaving 10 bases between. This CDR3 is built from 13 residues.

The chain is built from TRBV19 and TRBJ2-7; 9 bases are a match to TRBD1. The germline V gene encodes CDR1 LNHDA and CDR2 SQIVND (reference sequence). This CDR3 spans 14 amino acids. V trimming: 8 bases; J trimming: 6 bases; junction bases outside the gene matches: 11. In DNA form, the CDR3 reads TGTGCCAGTTCCTCCGGGACAGGGCTTGCCGAGCAGTACTTC. It codes for CASSSGTGLAEQYF.